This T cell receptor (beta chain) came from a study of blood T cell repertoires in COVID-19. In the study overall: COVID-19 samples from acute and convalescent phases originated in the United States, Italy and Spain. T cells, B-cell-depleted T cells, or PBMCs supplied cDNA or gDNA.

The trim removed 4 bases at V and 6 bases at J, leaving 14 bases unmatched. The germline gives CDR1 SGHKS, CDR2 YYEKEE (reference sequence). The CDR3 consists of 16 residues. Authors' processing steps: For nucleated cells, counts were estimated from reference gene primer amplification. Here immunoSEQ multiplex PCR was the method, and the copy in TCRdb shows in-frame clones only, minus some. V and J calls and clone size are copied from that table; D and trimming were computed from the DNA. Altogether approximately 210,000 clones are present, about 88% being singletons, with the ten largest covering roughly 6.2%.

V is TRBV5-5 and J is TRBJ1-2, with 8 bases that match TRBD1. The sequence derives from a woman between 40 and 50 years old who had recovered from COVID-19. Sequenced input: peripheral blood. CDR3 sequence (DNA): TGTGCCAGCAGCCAAAGCGTATTCAGGGGGCGGCATGGCTACACCTTC. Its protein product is CASSQSVFRGRHGYTF.